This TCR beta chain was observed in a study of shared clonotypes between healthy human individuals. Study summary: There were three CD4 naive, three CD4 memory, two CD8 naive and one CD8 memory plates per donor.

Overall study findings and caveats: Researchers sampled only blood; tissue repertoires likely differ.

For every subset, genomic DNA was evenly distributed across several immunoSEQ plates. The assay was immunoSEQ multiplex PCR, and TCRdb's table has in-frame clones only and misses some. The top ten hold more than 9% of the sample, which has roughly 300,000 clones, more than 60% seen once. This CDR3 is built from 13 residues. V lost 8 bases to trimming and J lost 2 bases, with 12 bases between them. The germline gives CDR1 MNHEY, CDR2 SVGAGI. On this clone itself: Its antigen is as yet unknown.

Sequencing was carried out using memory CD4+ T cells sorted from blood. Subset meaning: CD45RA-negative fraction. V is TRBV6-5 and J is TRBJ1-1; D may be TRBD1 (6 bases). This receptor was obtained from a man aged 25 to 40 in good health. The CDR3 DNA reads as TGTGCCAGCCTGACCGGGACAAACACTGAAGCTTTCTTT. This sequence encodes CASLTGTNTEAFF.